A single sample is the source of the 30 T cell receptor beta chains below, sequenced in a study of post-analysis software for immune sequencing data. Whole-study results and caveats: Controls had lower frequencies than patients of roughly five TRBV segments, which included TRBV5-6, TRBV5-1 and TRBV20-1.

For these receptors, no antigen is known. TCR beta libraries were prepared from cDNA with unique molecular identifiers. In TCRdb, the PCR reads were re-called with MiXCR into one record per CDR3 protein. Of more than 450,000 distinct CDR3 sequences in the sample, roughly 46% were seen once. The sample comprised blood. The receptor source for this set is a girl aged 10-17 years with multiple sclerosis.

This clonotype was seen more than once but under ten times. The rearrangement links TRBV12-3 or TRBV12-4 to TRBJ1-2, with D perhaps TRBD1 (5 bases). The ends were cut back, 5 bases at V and 1 base at J, with 20 bases in the middle. The CDR3 is 17 residues long. In DNA form, the CDR3 reads TGTGCCAGCAGTCCAGACAGTTATGCCCAAATTAACTATGGCTACACCTTC. Translated, it gives CASSPDSYAQINYGYTF.

This clonotype was seen repeatedly, ten times or more. The chain employs TRBV6-6 and TRBJ2-7; the match to TRBD2 covers 8 bases. The CDR3 length is 15 residues. Germline V gives CDR1 MNHNY, CDR2 SVGAGI (reference sequence). V lost 5 bases and J lost 3; bases outside the gene matches: 9. The CDR3 DNA is TGTGCCAGCAGTCCTGGTAGCGGGGCCGTCTACGAGCAGTACTTC. Encoded protein: CASSPGSGAVYEQYF.

This sequence joins TRBV6-5 and TRBJ1-1; tentatively, D is TRBD1 (5 bases). CDR3 length equals 15 residues. In germline, CDR1 is MNHEY, CDR2 SVGAGI. V lost 2 bases and J lost 0, with 10 bases in between. The CDR3 DNA reads TGTGCCAGCAGTTACCAAAGGGGCCTGAACACTGAAGCTTTCTTT. Translating it yields CASSYQRGLNTEAFF.

The chain couples TRBV5-6 to TRBJ2-7; D uncertain. The end of the DNA fits TRBJ2-5 better, so the J call may be wrong. Germline CDR1 and CDR2: SGHDT and YYEEEE. CDR3 size: 14 residues. In DNA form, the CDR3 reads TGTGCCAGCAGCTTGGGTCCGAGGAGAGAGACCCAGTACTTC. This encodes CASSLGPRRETQYF.

The chain employs TRBV12-3 or TRBV12-4 and TRBJ2-7; 12 bases match TRBD2. The CDR3 is made up of 14 amino acids. V lost 6 bases to trimming and J lost 6 bases; unmatched junction nucleotides: 6. CDR3 sequence reads: CASSWTSGAGEQYF. The CDR3 DNA reads TGTGCCAGCAGCTGGACTAGCGGGGCCGGCGAGCAGTACTTC.

About this clonotype itself: One junction end does not reproduce the germline sequence, and a read error may be involved. This chain connects TRBV20-1 to TRBJ2-7; D perhaps matches TRBD2 (6 bases). CDR1 is DFQATT, CDR2 SNEGSKA, per germline (reference sequence). The CDR3 runs to 16 residues. CDR3 nucleotides: TGCAATGCTAGTGCCGCAAAAGGGAGGATAGCCTACGAGCAGTACTTC. Protein: CNASAAKGRIAYEQYF.

This rearrangement joins TRBV7-8 to TRBJ2-1; perhaps TRBD1 as D (5 bases). Germline CDR1 SGHVS, CDR2 FQNEAQ. The V end lost 3 bases, the J end lost 3 bases, and 12 bases lay between the germline ends. This CDR3 has 15 amino acids. The CDR3 sequence: CASSFADRDYNEQFF. The DNA for the CDR3 is TGTGCCAGCAGCTTTGCCGACAGAGACTACAATGAGCAGTTCTTC.

This chain links TRBV5-1 with TRBJ1-2; 8 positions match TRBD1. The CDR3 totals 12 residues. Germline assignment: CDR1 SGHRS and CDR2 YFSETQ. The V gene end was trimmed by 5 bases and the J gene end by 12 bases; junction bases not matched to a gene: 9. The CDR3 DNA reads TGCGCCAGCAGGACAGGGGACAAAGGAGACACCTTC. It yields the protein CASRTGDKGDTF.

This clonotype was counted once. The chain joins TRBV7-3 to TRBJ2-3; the D is unclear. V was trimmed by 1 base and J by 4 bases, leaving 12 bases between them. Germline V gene data show CDR1 as SGHTA and CDR2 as FQGTGA. This CDR3 has 15 residues. This chain's CDR3 is CASSLRGLLSDTQYF. Written as DNA, the CDR3 is TGTGCCAGCAGCTTAAGGGGTCTTCTGTCAGATACGCAGTATTTT.

This clonotype was detected only a few times. The chain couples TRBV5-1 to TRBJ2-7, with TRBD1 matching 9 bases. CDR3 length equals 15 residues. Losses at the gene ends were 1 base for V and 5 bases for J; bases not matched to a gene: 7. Germline CDR1 is SGHRS and CDR2 is YFSETQ. CDR3 sequence: CASSLLRDRVDEQYF. CDR3 coding DNA: TGCGCCAGCAGCTTGCTCCGGGACAGGGTGGACGAGCAGTACTTC.

This chain uses TRBV12-3 or TRBV12-4 with TRBJ1-2; TRBD1 might be the D (5 bases). V shed 11 bases and J shed 2 bases, with 12 bases lying between them. The CDR3 runs 12 residues. The CDR3 sequence is CAVSRDNYGYTF. The DNA of the CDR3 is TGTGCCGTAAGCAGGGACAACTATGGCTACACCTTC.

This clonotype was seen more than once but under ten times. The chain is built from TRBV7-6 and TRBJ2-6; maybe TRBD1 (6 bases). Germline loops: CDR1 SGHVS, CDR2 FNYEAQ. The V and J ends lost 2 bases and 0 bases respectively, with 11 bases between them. The CDR3 runs to 17 residues. CDR3 nucleotide sequence: TGTGCCAGCAGCTTACCCAAAGGGGGCTCTGGGGCCAACGTCCTGACTTTC. Translating it yields CASSLPKGGSGANVLTF.

This chain joins TRBV7-9 and TRBJ2-5; 12 nucleotides align to TRBD2. With V trimmed by 5 bases and J by 4 bases, 14 bases remained unmatched. The CDR3 length is 18 residues. From germline, CDR1 is SEHNR and CDR2 FQNEAQ (reference sequence). The CDR3 is CASSPAVLAGGPGETQYF. As DNA, the CDR3 is TGTGCCAGCAGCCCCGCGGTCCTAGCGGGAGGGCCTGGAGAGACCCAGTACTTC.

This clonotype has only a few counts. The chain recombines TRBV7-9 with TRBJ2-1; 12 nucleotides align to TRBD1. The ends lost 5 bases at V and 8 bases at J; junction bases unmatched: 7. The CDR3 has 15 residues. Looked up from germline, CDR1 is SEHNR and CDR2 is FQNEAQ (reference sequence). The CDR3 protein is CASSVGTGGRDEQFF. The DNA of the CDR3 is TGTGCCAGCAGCGTCGGGACAGGGGGCAGGGATGAGCAGTTCTTC.

The CDR3 sequence: CASNPGQGAITGELFF. The DNA for the CDR3 is TGCGCCAGCAACCCCGGACAGGGGGCAATTACCGGGGAGCTGTTTTTT. The V call is TRBV4-1, the J call TRBJ2-2, with 11 bases matching TRBD1. Looked up from germline, CDR1 is MGHRA and CDR2 is YSYEKL. This CDR3 spans 16 amino acids. V gave up 7 bases and J gave up 5 bases; unmatched junction bases: 9.

The chain employs TRBV20-1 and TRBJ2-5; D ambiguous. Germline-derived CDR1 and CDR2 are DFQATT and SNEGSKA (reference sequence). This CDR3 is 14 amino acids long. V lost 3 bases, J lost 1 base, and 12 bases lay in between. CDR3 bases: TGCAGTGCTAGTCCCCCGCACGCCCAAGAGACCCAGTACTTC. It encodes CSASPPHAQETQYF.

Concerning this clonotype itself: The junction departs from germline at one end; a sequencing error may be responsible. V is TRBV7-2 and J is TRBJ2-5; D gene unclear. Looked up from germline, CDR1 is SGHTA and CDR2 is FQGNSA. This CDR3 comprises 17 residues. This CDR3 reads CASSLNRQGLRQEAQYF. DNA of the CDR3: TGTGCCAGCAGCTTGAATCGACAAGGGCTGAGGCAAGAGGCCCAGTACTTC.

This clonotype was observed a few times. The V and J genes are TRBV12-3 or TRBV12-4 and TRBJ2-1; 7 bases agree with TRBD2. The CDR3 is 14 residues long. Unmatched junction bases numbered 4, after V lost 3 bases and J lost 5 bases. The CDR3 spells CASSLKRGHNEQFF. In nucleotides, the CDR3 is TGTGCCAGCAGTTTGAAGCGGGGTCACAATGAGCAGTTCTTC.

The genes are TRBV12-3 or TRBV12-4 and TRBJ1-6, with 9 positions matching TRBD1. The CDR3 extends over 15 amino acids. V dropped 5 bases and J dropped 10; count of bases not matched to a gene: 9. This CDR3 reads CASSHGQGIGSPLHF. Written as DNA, the CDR3 is TGTGCCAGCAGTCACGGACAGGGGATAGGGTCACCCCTCCACTTT.

J is TRBJ2-5 and V is TRBV5-1, with 7 bases identical to TRBD1. The CDR3 loop spans 15 amino acids. V trimming: 3 bases; J trimming: 11 bases; junction bases outside the gene matches: 16. In germline, CDR1 is SGHRS, CDR2 YFSETQ. The CDR3 DNA reads as TGCGCCAGCAGCTCACGGACAGGTCAGAACAATGAGCAGTACTTC. It yields the protein CASSSRTGQNNEQYF.

The table lists this clonotype with a few counts. This chain links TRBV29-1 with TRBJ1-1; D may be TRBD1 (6 bases). Per the germline V gene, CDR1 is SQVTM and CDR2 is ANQGSEA. The V and J ends lost 7 bases and 1 base respectively, with 19 bases between them. The CDR3 length is 15 residues. CDR3 coding DNA: TGCAGCGGCAGGGGTACGGGGACCGGGAACACTGAAGCTTTCTTT. Translated, it gives CSGRGTGTGNTEAFF.

Notes on this clonotype: A junction boundary mismatches the germline segment, possibly from a read error. The chain is built from TRBV5-1 and TRBJ1-6; weak D call: TRBD1 (6 bases). The CDR3 covers 14 residues. Germline CDR1 is SGHRS and CDR2 is YFSETQ. DNA of the CDR3: TGCGCCAGCAGCGCCAGGGGTTATAACTCACCCCTCCACTTT. Translated, it gives CASSARGYNSPLHF.

This clonotype was counted between two and nine times. The V and J genes are TRBV12-3 or TRBV12-4 and TRBJ2-6; D may be TRBD1 (5 bases). V lost 6 bases to trimming and J lost 4 bases, with 16 bases between them. The CDR3 consists of 16 residues. In DNA, the CDR3 is TGTGCCAGCAGCCCCAGGGAAATGCACGGGGCCAACGTCCTGACTTTC. Its protein product is CASSPREMHGANVLTF.

This clonotype was detected a few times. The chain recombines TRBV7-3 with TRBJ1-2; perhaps TRBD1 as D (6 bases). The CDR3 consists of 17 residues. V lost 5 bases and J lost 1, with 20 bases in between. Per germline, CDR1 SGHTA and CDR2 FQGTGA. The CDR3 loop reads CASSLRGGEEYNYGYTF. CDR3 nucleotide sequence: TGTGCCAGCAGCCTAAGGGGGGGAGAAGAATATAACTATGGCTACACCTTC.

The chain recombines TRBV3-1 with TRBJ2-5; 7 bases fit TRBD2. Germline V CDR1 and CDR2: LGHDT, YNNKEL (reference sequence). The CDR3 is made up of 13 amino acids. The CDR3 bases are TGTGCGACCGGGCGGGGGACCGCGGAGACCCAGTACTTC. This codes for CATGRGTAETQYF.

The chain combines TRBV9 with TRBJ2-7; D ambiguous. Germline values: CDR1 SGDLS, CDR2 YYNGEE. Between the trimmed V and J ends, which lost 4 bases and 1 base, there was a span of 9 bases. The CDR3 has 13 residues. For the CDR3, the DNA is TGTGCCAGCAGCATCCATCCTTCCTACGAGCAGTACTTC. This codes for CASSIHPSYEQYF.

This clonotype was recorded a few times. This chain uses TRBV5-1 with TRBJ2-2; D remains ambiguous. V was clipped by 0 bases and J by 3 bases, with 3 bases between them. The CDR3 consists of 13 residues. Looked up from germline, CDR1 is SGHRS and CDR2 is YFSETQ. The CDR3 spells CASSLAHTGELFF. CDR3 sequence (DNA): TGCGCCAGCAGCTTGGCCCACACCGGGGAGCTGTTTTTT.

The chain recombines TRBV12-3 or TRBV12-4 with TRBJ2-1, with a tentative D call TRBD2 (5 bases). The CDR3 length is 15 residues. V lost 6 bases and J lost 0, with 12 bases in between. The CDR3, as DNA: TGTGCCAGCAGACGGGGAGAGGGCTCCTACAATGAGCAGTTCTTC. Its protein is CASRRGEGSYNEQFF.

J is TRBJ2-7 and V is TRBV12-3 or TRBV12-4; D is possibly TRBD1 (5 bases). Trimming took off 5 bases at V and 2 bases at J, with 10 bases between the two ends. The CDR3 is 13 amino acids. CDR3 amino acids: CASSPTVTYEQYF. The CDR3 nucleotides are TGTGCCAGCAGTCCGACAGTTACCTACGAGCAGTACTTC.

This clonotype was seen once. This chain connects TRBV20-1 to TRBJ2-7, with 7 bases lining up with TRBD1. V shed 0 bases and J 4 bases; nucleotides not matched to a gene: 9. The germline gives CDR1 DFQATT, CDR2 SNEGSKA (reference sequence). The CDR3 length is 15 residues. As DNA, the CDR3 is TGCAGTGCTAGAGATCTGAGACAGGGAATGTACGAGCAGTACTTC. It yields the protein CSARDLRQGMYEQYF.